This T cell receptor (beta chain) stems from a study of T cells in localized non-small cell lung cancer. General study findings and limits: Measurement of T cell clonality placed uninvolved adjacent lung highest, above the level in tumor.

Notes on this clone: Its antigen is still unknown.

Sequenced by immunoSEQ multiplex PCR; TCRdb stores in-frame clones only, minus some. Counted here are fewer than 25,000 clones, 92% occurring once; the ten biggest clones make up around 15%. This material consisted of peripheral blood, taken before any cancer treatment. The receptor was isolated from a man aged 40-75 years with stage III squamous cell lung carcinoma.

CDR3 loop: CASSINSAWGTQYF. The CDR3 coding sequence is TGTGCCAGCAGCATTAATTCAGCGTGGGGGACCCAGTACTTC. The rearrangement uses TRBV5-5 and TRBJ2-5; D remains unclear. The V and J ends lost 4 bases and 7 bases respectively, with 17 bases between them. The CDR3 is 14 amino acids. Germline loops: CDR1 SGHKS, CDR2 YYEKEE (reference sequence).